The 15 T cell receptor beta chains listed next were all sequenced from one sample in a study of T cells in Graves' hyperthyroidism and ophthalmopathy. RNA transcripts yielded amplified TCR beta CDR3 regions. First-round RT-PCR of the TCR CDR3 relied on the HTBI primer set. TCRdb reprocessed the multiplex PCR reads via MiXCR and lists one record per CDR3 protein. In the table there are about 590,000 distinct CDR3 sequences, 11% to 15% of which are singletons. Sequenced sample: blood. The receptor source for this set is a woman younger than 35 with Graves' ophthalmopathy.

The CDR3 DNA follows: TGCAGTGCTAAGGGTACGGGAGCGGGAGTGGGGGGGCGCGAGCAGTACTTC. Translating it yields CSAKGTGAGVGGREQYF. This chain links TRBV20-1 with TRBJ2-7; 8 bases fit TRBD2. The CDR3 covers 17 residues. J lost 6 bases, V lost 4 bases, and 20 bases had no gene match. Germline V gene lookup returns CDR1 DFQATT and CDR2 SNEGSKA (reference sequence).

This rearrangement joins TRBV24-1 to TRBJ2-7; D not certain. The CDR3 length is 11 residues. Per germline, CDR1 KGHDR and CDR2 SFDVKD. Trimming stripped 9 bases from V and 3 bases from J, with 8 bases between. The CDR3 is CATGQGYEQYF. DNA of the CDR3: TGTGCCACCGGCCAAGGCTACGAGCAGTACTTC.

V usage is TRBV20-1 and J usage is TRBJ1-1; D possibly corresponds to TRBD1 (5 bases). V lost 6 bases to trimming and J lost 7 bases, with 21 bases between them. Germline CDR1 reads DFQATT; CDR2 reads SNEGSKA (reference sequence). There are 14 residues in the CDR3. CDR3 DNA sequence: TGCAGTGCCCCAGACCTAAGTGGACAAGTTGAAGCTTTCTTT. This gives the protein CSAPDLSGQVEAFF.

This clonotype was counted many times. V usage is TRBV4-2 and J usage is TRBJ1-1; D unclear. Looked up from germline, CDR1 is LGHNA and CDR2 is YNFKEQ. The CDR3 has 13 amino acids. The ends were cut back, 1 base at V and 7 bases at J, with 10 bases in the middle. The CDR3 coding sequence is TGTGCCAGCAGCCAAGCTTTGGGAAATGAAGCTTTCTTT. This codes for CASSQALGNEAFF.

Ten or more counts support this clonotype. The chain combines TRBV7-8 with TRBJ1-2; no definite D call. CDR1 SGHVS and CDR2 FQNEAQ come from the germline V gene. The CDR3 has 14 residues. Between the trimmed V and J ends, which lost 5 bases and 5 bases, there was a span of 15 bases. The CDR3: CASSPNLPVYGYTF. In nucleotides, the CDR3 is TGTGCCAGCAGCCCTAACCTACCAGTTTATGGCTACACCTTC.

In its sample, this clonotype was seen a few times. The genes are TRBV7-9 and TRBJ2-5; 15 bases line up with TRBD2. This CDR3 region has 20 residues. V shed 2 bases, J shed 0 bases, and the junction held 10 bases outside the gene matches. Per germline, CDR1 SEHNR and CDR2 FQNEAQ (reference sequence). The CDR3 protein is CASSLIQGLAGGQYQETQYF. CDR3 DNA: TGTGCCAGCAGCTTAATCCAGGGACTAGCGGGAGGACAGTACCAAGAGACCCAGTACTTC.

The V call is TRBV27, the J call TRBJ2-1, with D unresolved. Germline CDR1 is MNHEY and CDR2 is SMNVEV (reference sequence). CDR3 length: 16 residues. Trimming pared 5 bases from V and 1 base from J, leaving 15 bases between. The CDR3 loop reads CASSRGDWSSYNEQFF. The CDR3 nucleotides read TGTGCCAGCAGTCGAGGCGACTGGAGTTCCTACAATGAGCAGTTCTTC.

This clonotype was recorded at least ten times. J is TRBJ1-5 and V is TRBV12-3 or TRBV12-4; D perhaps matches TRBD1 (5 bases). Trimming shortened V by 1 base and J by 0 bases, and 10 bases separated the two germline ends. The CDR3 spans 16 residues. The DNA of the CDR3 is TGTGCCAGCAGTTTAGTAGTGGGGGTTAGCAATCAGCCCCAGCATTTT. Its protein product is CASSLVVGVSNQPQHF.

This clonotype has at least ten counts. The chain carries TRBV12-3 or TRBV12-4 and TRBJ2-7, with 8 nucleotides matching TRBD2. The V and J ends lost 2 bases and 0 bases, in that order; junction bases with no gene match: 9. CDR3 length: 17 amino acids. The CDR3 sequence is CASSLYSPGGSSYEQYF. CDR3 coding DNA: TGTGCCAGCAGTTTATATTCTCCGGGAGGGAGCTCCTACGAGCAGTACTTC.

Notes on this clonotype: A single base separates this from a much larger clone, so it may be a read error. The chain has TRBV28 and TRBJ1-1, with TRBD1 as a possible D gene (6 bases). Germline-derived CDR1 and CDR2 are MDHEN and SYDVKM. The length of the CDR3 is 13 residues. The V and J ends lost 8 bases and 1 base respectively, with 11 bases between them. The CDR3 protein is CASGEDRNTEAFF. Written as DNA, the CDR3 is TGTGCCAGCGGGGAGGACAGGAACACTGAAGCTTTCTTT.

The chain couples TRBV20-1 to TRBJ2-5; 11 bases map to TRBD2. V was clipped by 6 bases and J by 7 bases; unmatched bases: 7. This CDR3 spans 13 amino acids. Germline lookup yields CDR1 DFQATT and CDR2 SNEGSKA (reference sequence). CDR3 sequence (DNA): TGCAGTGCCCAAAAGGGGACTAGCGGGACCCAGTACTTC. It is translated as CSAQKGTSGTQYF.

In its sample, this clonotype was seen many times. Here the CDR3 reads CASSLSGAGAADTQYF. The CDR3, as DNA: TGTGCCAGCAGTTTAAGTGGGGCAGGGGCAGCGGATACGCAGTATTTT. The chain carries TRBV27 and TRBJ2-3, with a possible D match to TRBD1 (6 bases). This CDR3 spans 16 amino acids. In germline, CDR1 is MNHEY, CDR2 SMNVEV (reference sequence). The V end was cut by 2 bases, the J end by 6 bases, with 18 bases between.

This clonotype was detected many times. The chain couples TRBV20-1 to TRBJ2-3; 8 nucleotides line up with TRBD2. The germline CDR1 and CDR2 sequences are DFQATT and SNEGSKA (reference sequence). The V and J ends lost 0 bases and 4 bases, in that order; junction bases with no gene match: 12. CDR3 length: 17 amino acids. In DNA form, the CDR3 reads TGCAGTGCTAGAGATAAGGAAGCGGGAGTATCGGCAGATACGCAGTATTTT. Translating it yields CSARDKEAGVSADTQYF.

This clonotype was recorded at least ten times. The V and J genes are TRBV3-1 and TRBJ2-1; D gene ambiguous. Germline V gene lookup returns CDR1 LGHDT and CDR2 YNNKEL (reference sequence). Trimming cost V 1 base and J 4 bases, with 5 bases left between them. The CDR3 contains 13 residues. The CDR3 loop is CASSQANYNEQFF. CDR3 DNA: TGTGCCAGCAGCCAAGCTAATTACAATGAGCAGTTCTTC.

This clonotype was counted a few times. The chain is built from TRBV12-3 or TRBV12-4 and TRBJ2-5; TRBD2 aligns across 7 bases. The J segment lost 3 bases and the V segment lost 6 bases, leaving 7 bases of the junction unmatched. This CDR3 is built from 14 residues. In nucleotides, the CDR3 is TGTGCCAGCAGGCCCGGGACTAATAAAGAGACCCAGTACTTC. As protein: CASRPGTNKETQYF.